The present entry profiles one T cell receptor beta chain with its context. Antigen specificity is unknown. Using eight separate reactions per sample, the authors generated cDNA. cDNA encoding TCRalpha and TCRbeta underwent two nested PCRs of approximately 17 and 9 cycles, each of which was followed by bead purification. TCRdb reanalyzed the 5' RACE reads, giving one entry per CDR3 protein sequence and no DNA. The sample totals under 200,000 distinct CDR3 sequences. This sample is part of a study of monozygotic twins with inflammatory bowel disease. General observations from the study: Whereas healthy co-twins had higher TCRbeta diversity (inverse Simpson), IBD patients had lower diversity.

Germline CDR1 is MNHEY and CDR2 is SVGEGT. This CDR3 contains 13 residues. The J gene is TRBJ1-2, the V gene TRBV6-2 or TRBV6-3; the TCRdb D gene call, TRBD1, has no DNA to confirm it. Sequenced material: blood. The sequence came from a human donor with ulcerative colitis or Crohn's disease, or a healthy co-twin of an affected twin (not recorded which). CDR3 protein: CASRGAANYGYTF.